These 28 T cell receptor beta chains came from one sample sequenced in a study of blood T cells in healthy people across ages. Alongside a J-beta primer mix, a sample-barcoded 5' primer served in a second PCR lasting roughly 7 to 11 cycles. Each CDR3 protein gets one entry after TCRdb re-called the 5' RACE reads with MiXCR. The table shows about 1.8 million distinct CDR3 sequences, with just under 50% occurring only once. The sequenced material came from blood. Receptor source: a middle-aged woman in good health.

V gene TRBV18 combines with J gene TRBJ2-7; 9 bases agree with TRBD1. Germline assignment: CDR1 KGHSH and CDR2 LQKENI. V trimming: 3 bases; J trimming: 0 bases; junction bases outside the gene matches: 9. The CDR3 spans 17 residues. For the CDR3, the DNA is TGTGCCAGCTCACCGGGACAGGGACAACGGAGCTCCTACGAGCAGTACTTC. Protein: CASSPGQGQRSSYEQYF.

The genes are TRBV7-9 and TRBJ1-6, with 8 bases that match TRBD1. The CDR3 contains 15 residues. J was trimmed by 9 bases and V by 6 bases; bases with no gene match: 10. Per germline, CDR1 SEHNR and CDR2 FQNEAQ (reference sequence). The CDR3: CASREPDRDGSPLHF. The CDR3 DNA follows: TGTGCCAGCAGGGAACCGGACAGGGACGGTTCACCCCTCCACTTT.

The V call is TRBV4-2, the J call TRBJ1-4; tentatively, D is TRBD1 (5 bases). Germline V lookup: CDR1 LGHNA, CDR2 YNFKEQ. The length of the CDR3 is 17 residues. V lost 0 bases and J lost 0, with 11 bases in between. The CDR3 nucleotides read TGTGCCAGCAGCCAAGATAAGGAGGGACCAACTAATGAAAAACTGTTTTTT. The encoded protein is CASSQDKEGPTNEKLFF.

The V call is TRBV11-2, the J call TRBJ2-1; 7 bases line up with TRBD2. The CDR3 is 15 amino acids. Per the germline V gene, CDR1 is SGHAT and CDR2 is FQNNGV. With V trimmed by 1 base and J by 5 bases, 5 bases remained unmatched. CDR3 in DNA: TGTGCCAGCAGCTTAGCACTAGCGAAGCACAATGAGCAGTTCTTC. It is translated as CASSLALAKHNEQFF.

In its sample, this clonotype was seen many times. V and J are TRBV2 and TRBJ2-7, with D possibly being TRBD1 or TRBD2 (5 bases each). V was cut by 2 bases and J by 2 bases, with 10 bases left in between. The CDR3 has 14 amino acids. The germline CDR1 and CDR2 sequences are SNHLY and FYNNEI. The CDR3 is CASSERQGAYEQYF. The DNA of the CDR3 is TGTGCCAGCAGTGAACGCCAGGGAGCCTACGAGCAGTACTTC.

V is TRBV3-1 and J is TRBJ2-4, with 8 positions matching TRBD1. The end of the DNA is better explained by TRBJ2-7, so the J call may be wrong. This CDR3 contains 15 residues. Looked up from germline, CDR1 is LGHDT and CDR2 is YNNKEL (reference sequence). The CDR3, as DNA: TGTGCCAGCAGCCTGAGGACAGGGAGAGTCGACGAGCAGTACTTC. It codes for CASSLRTGRVDEQYF.

This clonotype was recorded once. Being one base from a much bigger clone, this may be a read error. The chain is built from TRBV12-3 or TRBV12-4 and TRBJ2-7, with TRBD2 as a possible D gene (6 bases). The CDR3 is 12 amino acids. CDR3 residues: CASSPGLSEQHF. CDR3 DNA sequence: TGTGCCAGCAGTCCGGGACTTTCCGAGCAGCACTTC.

This clonotype was seen only a few times. This sequence joins TRBV5-1 and TRBJ1-2, with D maybe TRBD1 (6 bases). Trimming cost V 2 bases and J 5 bases, with 13 bases left between them. This CDR3 contains 14 residues. CDR1 is SGHRS and CDR2 is YFSETQ in the germline V gene. CDR3 in amino acids: CASSFYRDQYGYTF. CDR3 in DNA: TGCGCCAGCAGCTTCTACAGGGACCAATATGGCTACACCTTC.

This chain uses TRBV6-2 or TRBV6-3 with TRBJ2-3, with 9 bases lining up with TRBD2. The CDR3 is 16 residues long. The trim removed 6 bases at V and 6 bases at J, leaving 13 bases unmatched. Germline CDR1 and CDR2: MNHEY and SVGEGT. The CDR3 loop is CASRTGTSRAHDTQYF. The CDR3 nucleotides read TGTGCCAGCAGGACCGGGACTAGCAGAGCTCACGATACGCAGTATTTT.

This rearrangement joins TRBV11-2 to TRBJ2-7, with D tentatively TRBD2 (6 bases). The DNA end is a closer match to TRBJ2-5, so the J assignment may be wrong. The CDR3 runs to 15 residues. From germline, CDR1 is SGHAT and CDR2 FQNNGV. The CDR3 DNA is TGTGCCAGCAGCCTCAGGAGGGCCGAAGGAGAGACCCAGTACTTC. It encodes CASSLRRAEGETQYF.

V usage is TRBV10-3 and J usage is TRBJ1-6, with D uncertain. There are 15 residues in the CDR3. Germline V CDR1 and CDR2: ENHRY, SYGVKD. Trimming pared 8 bases from V and 7 bases from J, leaving 18 bases between. The CDR3 coding sequence is TGTGCCATCGCTAACAGTCCCTTCGGAAATTCACCCCTCCACTTT. Protein: CAIANSPFGNSPLHF.

The rearrangement joins TRBV28 to TRBJ1-1; no clear D. The germline CDR1 and CDR2 sequences are MDHEN and SYDVKM. The CDR3 extends over 13 amino acids. V lost 5 bases, J lost 10 bases, and 17 bases lay in between. The CDR3 DNA follows: TGTGCCAGCAGTGCCCAGGACCACGGCGGAGCTTTCTTT. It translates to CASSAQDHGGAFF.

This clonotype was counted a few times. The rearrangement links TRBV29-1 to TRBJ2-7, with TRBD2 matching over 8 bases. The V gene's germline CDR1 is SQVTM and CDR2 ANQGSEA. With 3 bases clipped from V and 0 bases from J, the junction kept 4 bases outside the gene matches. CDR3 length: 14 residues. CDR3 in amino acids: CSVDSGGGSYEQYF. The CDR3 DNA follows: TGCAGCGTTGACAGCGGGGGTGGCTCCTACGAGCAGTACTTC.

The chain carries TRBV5-1 and TRBJ2-5, with D tentatively TRBD1 or TRBD2 (5 bases each). The V gene's germline CDR1 is SGHRS and CDR2 YFSETQ. V lost 3 bases and J lost 5, with 14 bases in between. This CDR3 has 14 residues. For the CDR3, the DNA is TGCGCCAGCAGCTCGGACTGGGGCGGGGAGACCCAGTACTTC. Amino acid sequence: CASSSDWGGETQYF.

Here the CDR3 reads CASSDWAGGNYGYTF. The CDR3 nucleotides are TGTGCCAGCAGTGATTGGGCAGGGGGCAACTATGGCTACACCTTC. This sequence joins TRBV6-1 and TRBJ1-2; 8 nucleotides agree with TRBD1. Losses at the gene ends were 3 bases for V and 2 bases for J; bases not matched to a gene: 5. This CDR3 spans 15 amino acids. The germline V gene has CDR1 MNHNS and CDR2 SASEGT.

The chain links TRBV6-2 or TRBV6-3 to TRBJ2-3, with D tentatively TRBD1 (5 bases). This CDR3 has 13 residues. From germline, CDR1 is MNHEY and CDR2 SVGEGT. V lost 6 bases and J lost 6, with 13 bases in between. Here the CDR3 reads CASSYRAGDTQYF. The DNA of the CDR3 is TGTGCCAGCAGCTACCGGGCAGGGGATACGCAGTATTTT.

This chain links TRBV28 with TRBJ2-7; D may correspond to TRBD1 or TRBD2 (5 bases each). Germline lookup yields CDR1 MDHEN and CDR2 SYDVKM. V lost 6 bases and J 5 bases, leaving 17 bases between the germline ends. This CDR3 spans 14 amino acids. The CDR3 loop reads CASRPGGRIHEQYF. CDR3 sequence (DNA): TGTGCCAGCAGACCTGGGGGAAGGATCCACGAGCAGTACTTC.

The chain couples TRBV9 to TRBJ2-5, with D maybe TRBD2 (7 bases). TRBJ2-4 matches the DNA end more closely, so the J call is doubtful. In germline, CDR1 is SGDLS, CDR2 YYNGEE. The CDR3 has 15 amino acids. The CDR3: CASSPLGGGTNIQYF. The CDR3 DNA is TGTGCCAGCAGCCCCTTGGGGGGGGGCACAAACATTCAGTACTTC.

This clonotype has a handful of counts. V is TRBV5-1 and J is TRBJ2-6; D may be TRBD1 (6 bases). V lost 5 bases, J lost 2 bases, and 14 bases lay in between. This CDR3 has 16 residues. Germline V gene data show CDR1 as SGHRS and CDR2 as YFSETQ. The CDR3 nucleotides read TGCGCCAGCAGGGGGACACAACCCCCTGGGGCCAACGTCCTGACTTTC. It specifies CASRGTQPPGANVLTF.

Details on this clonotype: Germline and junction disagree at one end, which may indicate a read error. J is TRBJ2-3 and V is TRBV7-7; possibly TRBD1 or TRBD2 for D (6 bases each). The germline V gene has CDR1 SSHAT and CDR2 FNYEAQ (reference sequence). CDR3 length: 13 amino acids. The CDR3 loop is CASSTLGGDTQYF. CDR3 coding DNA: TGTGCTAGCAGCACCCTAGGGGGGGATACGCAGTATTTT.

This clonotype was recorded a few times. The chain links TRBV28 to TRBJ2-5, with TRBD1 as a possible D gene (6 bases). The J call may be mistaken, given a closer DNA end match to TRBJ2-7. CDR1 and CDR2 from the germline V gene are MDHEN and SYDVKM. The length of the CDR3 is 14 residues. DNA for the CDR3: TGTGCCAGCAGTCCCCGGACAGAGATTTACGAGCAGTACTTC. Protein product: CASSPRTEIYEQYF.

The chain links TRBV7-8 to TRBJ2-5, with 7 bases that match TRBD2. There are 22 residues in the CDR3. Germline V gene sequence: CDR1 SGHVS, CDR2 FQNEAQ. The J segment lost 2 bases and the V segment lost 1 base, leaving 25 bases of the junction unmatched. The CDR3 nucleotides are TGTGCCAGCAGCTTAGTGAGCAGGGAGAATGGAGGGAGGGAGATGCCACAAGAGACCCAGTACTTC. It encodes CASSLVSRENGGREMPQETQYF. Together with reference TRBV7-8 and TRBJ2-5, the CDR3 gives the full variable domain: GAGVSQSPRYKVAKRGQDVALRCDPISGHVSLFWYQQALGQGPEFLTYFQNEAQLDKSGLPSDRFFAERPEGSVSTLKIQRTQQEDSAVYLCASSLVSRENGGREMPQETQYFGPGTRLLVL.

About this clonotype: The CDR3 end shows no conserved phenylalanine or tryptophan, and so a read error is likely. The chain employs TRBV20-1 and TRBJ2-4; 11 nucleotides align to TRBD2. With the DNA end fitting TRBJ2-7 better, the J assignment may be wrong. This CDR3 contains 14 residues. Germline V gene sequence: CDR1 DFQATT, CDR2 SNEGSKA (reference sequence). CDR3 in DNA: TGCAGTGCTCTCCTAGCGGGGGGCGCTTACGAGCAGTACCTC. It encodes CSALLAGGAYEQYL.

Ten or more counts support this clonotype. The chain has TRBV12-3 or TRBV12-4 and TRBJ2-3, with 8 bases fitting TRBD1. CDR3 length equals 14 residues. V shed 6 bases and J 3 bases; nucleotides not matched to a gene: 5. The CDR3 here is CASSPGGATDTQYF. CDR3 in DNA: TGTGCCAGCAGCCCAGGGGGCGCGACAGATACGCAGTATTTT.

About this clonotype itself: One junction end does not reproduce the germline sequence, and a read error may be involved. The chain combines TRBV4-1 with TRBJ2-1; TRBD2 matches at 10 bases. Germline V gene sequence: CDR1 MGHRA, CDR2 YSYEKL. This CDR3 has 15 residues. This chain's CDR3 is CASSLSGGAYNKQFF. Written as DNA, the CDR3 is TGCGCCAGCAGCCTCAGCGGGGGGGCGTACAATAAGCAGTTCTTC.

With regard to this clonotype: At one boundary the junction diverges from the germline segment, which might be a read error. The V and J genes are TRBV29-1 and TRBJ2-5; 10 bases are shared with TRBD2. The CDR3 has 11 amino acids. The V gene's germline CDR1 is SQVTM and CDR2 ANQGSEA. The CDR3 loop is CGVGLAETQYF. The CDR3 DNA follows: TGCGGCGTGGGACTAGCGGAGACCCAGTACTTC.

This chain links TRBV5-6 with TRBJ2-4, with 11 bases identical to TRBD2. The J call may be faulty, since TRBJ2-7 better matches the DNA end. Germline assignment: CDR1 SGHDT and CDR2 YYEEEE. The CDR3 is 16 amino acids. The CDR3 DNA reads TGTGCCAGCAGCTTTTTTTCCGGACTAGCGGGTTACGAGCAGTACTTC. Amino acids: CASSFFSGLAGYEQYF.

The chain has TRBV25-1 and TRBJ2-4; D is possibly TRBD1 or TRBD2 (5 bases each). This CDR3 has 14 residues. Germline V gene sequence: CDR1 MGHDK, CDR2 SYGVNS. Trimming left V 4 bases short and J 1 base short, with 8 bases between. Here the CDR3 DNA reads TGTGCCAGCAGTGCATGGGACGCCAAAAACATTCAGTACTTC. Amino acids: CASSAWDAKNIQYF.